One sample yielded the 30 T cell receptor beta chains listed below, sequenced in a study of T cells in women clearing cervical HPV infection (dated by TCRdb to the late 2010s). The library was generated by the immunoSEQ multiplex PCR assay. Held by TCRdb, this immuneACCESS table contains in-frame sequences only and omits some clones. Under half of the omission traces to an unresolved V gene where checked; the cause of the rest is unknown. For this sample, the table gives around 39,000 clones. The top ten clonotypes cover less than 7.5% of the sample. Sequenced input: blood buffy coat. The receptors here all came from a woman between 18 and 75 years old with a cervical HPV16 infection that either progressed to CIN3+ or cleared (not recorded which).

As for this clone: The read gets to within 3 residues of the CDR3 end, and the germline J gene fills in the rest. The V gene is TRBV11-2, the J gene TRBJ1-1; unclear D gene. The CDR3 length is 14 residues. The germline CDR1 and CDR2 sequences are SGHAT and FQNNGV. The germline V and J ends were trimmed by 6 bases and 1 base, with 12 bases remaining between them. The CDR3 bases that were read are TGTGCCAGCAGTTCCTCCCCACAGAACACTGAA. Amino acid sequence: CASSSSPQNTE. The full CDR3 sequence reads CASSSSPQNTEAFF.

To note about this clone: The read ends 3 residues early relative to the CDR3; the germline J gene fills the gap. This chain connects TRBV10-3 to TRBJ2-2, with a tentative D call TRBD1 (5 bases). The CDR3 extends over 11 amino acids. CDR1 and CDR2 from the germline V gene are ENHRY and SYGVKD. Partial CDR3 DNA: TGTGCCACCGCGGACAATTCACCG. It yields the protein CATADNSP. The complete CDR3 protein is CATADNSPLFF.

The sequenced CDR3 bases are TGCAGTTCCCCGGTCCAGGGATTAAATAGCAATCAGCCC. It specifies CSSPVQGLNSNQP. The whole CDR3 protein reads CSSPVQGLNSNQPQHF. V usage is TRBV20-1 and J usage is TRBJ1-5, with D perhaps TRBD1 (5 bases). The CDR3 end is not reached by the read, which stops 3 residues before it; the germline J gene fills it in. Trimming shortened V by 8 bases and J by 0 bases, and 20 bases separated the two germline ends. Germline V lookup: CDR1 DFQATT, CDR2 SNEGSKA (reference sequence). The CDR3 consists of 16 residues.

A word on this clone: Sequencing ends 3 residues short of the CDR3 end; the germline J gene provides the rest. The chain uses TRBV4-2 and TRBJ2-7; 9 bases are a match to TRBD2. CDR1 is LGHNA and CDR2 is YNFKEQ in the germline V gene. The junction had 9 bases not matched to a gene; V was cut back by 1 base and J by 5 bases. The CDR3 consists of 16 residues. CDR3 bases read: TGTGCCAGCAGCCAAGTCGTGGGACTAGCATCCCACGAG. It translates to CASSQVVGLASHE. The full CDR3 protein reads CASSQVVGLASHEQYF.

Points on this clone: From the germline J gene comes the end of the CDR3, since the read stops 3 residues before it. V gene TRBV5-6 combines with J gene TRBJ2-1; 12 nucleotides line up with TRBD2. This CDR3 is built from 15 residues. Trimming removed 3 bases from V and 9 bases from J; junction bases left unmatched: 7. The V gene's germline CDR1 is SGHDT and CDR2 YYEEEE. CDR3 bases read: TGTGCCAGCAGCTCAAGACTAGCGGGAGACCCTGAG. It is translated as CASSSRLAGDPE. The full CDR3 is CASSSRLAGDPEQFF.

Notes on this clone: With the read ending 3 residues before the CDR3 end, the germline J gene is used to fill in that end. J is TRBJ2-5 and V is TRBV2; 7 bases align to TRBD2. This CDR3 is 14 amino acids long. Trimming cost V 4 bases and J 3 bases; bases outside gene matches: 5. CDR1 and CDR2 (germline): SNHLY, FYNNEI. The sequenced part of the CDR3 DNA is TGTGCCAGCAGTGGGGAGGCGGGGGAAGAGACC. It is translated as CASSGEAGEET. The full CDR3 reads CASSGEAGEETQYF.

Turning to this clone: The CDR3 is cut off 3 residues early in the read; its end comes from the germline J gene. The chain carries TRBV5-4 and TRBJ2-3; TRBD1 agrees at 7 bases. Germline V gene lookup returns CDR1 SGHNT and CDR2 YYREEE (reference sequence). The CDR3 is 14 amino acids. V shed 2 bases and J 8 bases; nucleotides not matched to a gene: 8. CDR3 DNA (partial): TGTGCCAGCAGCTTTAGAGGGGGCACGGGTACG. Translation: CASSFRGGTGT. The entire CDR3 is CASSFRGGTGTQYF.

A remark on this clone: The CDR3 end falls 3 residues outside the read, so it is completed with the germline J gene. The chain uses TRBV20-1 and TRBJ2-1; 12 bases align to TRBD2. The CDR3 is made up of 13 amino acids. J gave up 6 bases and V 5 bases, and 2 bases lay outside the gene matches. Germline V lookup: CDR1 DFQATT, CDR2 SNEGSKA (reference sequence). CDR3 bases read: TGCAGTGCTTGGGGACTAGCGGGCAATGAG. Translation gives CSAWGLAGNE. The complete CDR3 protein is CSAWGLAGNEQFF.

On this clone: The sequence runs out 3 residues before the end of the CDR3; the remainder is reconstructed from the germline J gene. The chain employs TRBV5-1 and TRBJ1-2; D may be TRBD1 (6 bases). The CDR3 is 14 amino acids. Trimming shortened V by 5 bases and J by 1 base, and 12 bases separated the two germline ends. Germline CDR1 SGHRS, CDR2 YFSETQ. The sequenced CDR3 bases are TGCGCCAGCAGGACGGACAGCTATAACTATGGC. The encoded protein is CASRTDSYNYG. In full, the CDR3 reads CASRTDSYNYGYTF.

In regard to this clone: With the read ending 3 residues before the CDR3 end, the germline J gene is used to fill in that end. This sample also contains other DNA sequences that code for the same CDR3. V gene TRBV10-1 combines with J gene TRBJ1-5; tentatively, D is TRBD1 (6 bases). The CDR3 covers 17 residues. Germline loops: CDR1 WNHNN, CDR2 SYGVQD (reference sequence). The V and J ends lost 2 bases and 1 base respectively, with 15 bases between them. The CDR3 bases that were read are TGCGCCAGCAGTGAGACAGGGCGGTTGGAAAGCAATCAGCCC. It specifies CASSETGRLESNQP. Given in full, the CDR3 is CASSETGRLESNQPQHF.

Worth noting for this clone: Read sequence stops 3 residues before the CDR3 end, and the germline J gene provides the missing end. This rearrangement joins TRBV6-2 or TRBV6-3 to TRBJ1-4; possible D gene TRBD1, 5 bases. CDR1 MNHEY and CDR2 SVGEGT come from the germline V gene. CDR3 length equals 13 residues. The ends were cut back, 1 base at V and 5 bases at J, with 5 bases in the middle. The CDR3 is CASSYWTNEKLFF. CDR3 DNA, as far as it was read: TGTGCCAGCAGTTACTGGACAAATGAAAAA.

A word on this clone: The read stops 3 residues short of the end of the CDR3; the missing end is completed from the germline J gene. The chain has TRBV20-1 and TRBJ2-4; no firm D call. This CDR3 comprises 13 residues. CDR1 and CDR2 from the germline V gene are DFQATT and SNEGSKA (reference sequence). The CDR3 protein is CSARPPLVYGQYF. The sequenced part of the CDR3 DNA is TGCAGTGCTAGACCTCCCCTCGTCTATGGT.

Of note for this clone: The CDR3 extends 3 residues past the end of the read, so its final part is completed from the germline J gene. The chain joins TRBV2 to TRBJ2-5; D not resolved. The germline gives CDR1 SNHLY, CDR2 FYNNEI. The CDR3 runs to 13 residues. V was shortened by 2 bases and J by 5 bases, with 9 bases between the two germline ends. CDR3 bases read: TGTGCCAGCAGTGAACCCGGGTGGGAGACC. Protein sequence: CASSEPGWET. The entire CDR3 protein is CASSEPGWETQYF.

Worth noting for this clone: From the germline J gene comes the end of the CDR3, since the read stops 3 residues before it. V usage is TRBV7-6 and J usage is TRBJ2-2, with D tentatively TRBD1 (5 bases). V was cut by 1 base and J by 4 bases, with 13 bases left in between. The germline V gene encodes CDR1 SGHVS and CDR2 FNYEAQ. The CDR3 has 16 amino acids. Here the CDR3 reads CASSLVSRGSTGELFF. CDR3 bases read: TGTGCCAGCAGCTTAGTCTCAAGGGGCAGCACCGGGGAG.

Concerning this clone itself: The read gets to within 3 residues of the CDR3 end, and the germline J gene fills in the rest. The V and J genes are TRBV2 and TRBJ1-4, with D possibly TRBD1 on 6 matching bases. With 10 bases removed from V and 2 bases from J, the gap between germline ends came to 11 bases. In germline, CDR1 is SNHLY, CDR2 FYNNEI. The CDR3 is 13 residues long. The CDR3 protein is CATGDTTNEKLFF. The CDR3 bases that were read are TGTGCCACCGGGGACACGACTAATGAAAAA.

To note about this clone: Read data end 3 residues before the CDR3 end; the end is taken from the germline J gene. The chain employs TRBV30 and TRBJ1-1, with TRBD1 as a possible D gene (5 bases). Germline V gene sequence: CDR1 GTSNPN, CDR2 SVGIG (reference sequence). CDR3 length: 13 amino acids. Trimming stripped 4 bases from V and 5 bases from J, with 14 bases between. This CDR3 is CAWNVEGRTEAFF. The DNA read from the CDR3 is TGTGCCTGGAATGTGGAGGGGAGGACTGAA.

A remark on this clone: With the read ending 3 residues before the CDR3 end, the germline J gene is used to fill in that end. V gene TRBV19 combines with J gene TRBJ1-2; D is unresolved. This CDR3 spans 15 amino acids. Germline V gene lookup returns CDR1 LNHDA and CDR2 SQIVND (reference sequence). The CDR3 bases that were read are TGTGCCAGTAGTATATTGACTAGCGGGAGCGATGAC. Amino acids: CASSILTSGSDD. The whole CDR3 sequence is CASSILTSGSDDYTF.

About this clone: The CDR3 end is not reached by the read, which stops 3 residues before it; the germline J gene fills it in. The chain uses TRBV11-2 and TRBJ2-3; 10 bases align to TRBD1. CDR3 length equals 14 residues. Germline lookup yields CDR1 SGHAT and CDR2 FQNNGV. V lost 10 bases, J lost 3 bases, and 7 bases stayed unmatched. Partial CDR3 DNA: TGTGCCACGGTACCGGGACAGGGGACAGATACG. This encodes CATVPGQGTDT. The CDR3 in its entirety is CATVPGQGTDTQYF.

As for this clone: The CDR3 goes on 3 residues after the read ends, and that part is filled in from the germline J gene. The chain recombines TRBV5-5 with TRBJ1-6; D may be TRBD1 (6 bases). V shed 0 bases and J shed 7 bases, with 8 bases lying between them. This CDR3 has 14 amino acids. Germline V gives CDR1 SGHKS, CDR2 YYEKEE (reference sequence). CDR3: CASSLGQGNSPLHF. The covered CDR3 bases are TGTGCCAGCAGCTTGGGGCAGGGGAATTCACCC.

With regard to this clone: The read finishes 3 residues shy of the CDR3 end, and the germline J gene is used to complete it. The rearrangement uses TRBV6-1 and TRBJ1-1; D may be TRBD1 (6 bases). The CDR3 extends over 17 amino acids. Trimming pared 2 bases from V and 3 bases from J, leaving 19 bases between. Germline CDR1 MNHNS, CDR2 SASEGT. The CDR3 loop is CASSEYGGGNLDTEAFF. CDR3 bases read: TGTGCCAGCAGTGAATATGGGGGGGGCAATTTGGACACTGAA.

A remark on this clone: The read ends 3 residues shy of where the CDR3 ends; the end is completed using the germline J gene. V and J are TRBV5-1 and TRBJ2-5; either TRBD1 or TRBD2 may supply D (5 bases each). The CDR3 extends over 14 amino acids. Germline V gives CDR1 SGHRS, CDR2 YFSETQ. With 4 bases removed from V and 5 bases from J, the gap between germline ends came to 15 bases. The CDR3 DNA, read in part, is TGCGCCAGCAGCCCCCTCGAGGGGCACGAGACC. Its protein is CASSPLEGHET. The CDR3 in full is CASSPLEGHETQYF. The whole variable domain, filled in from reference TRBV5-1 and TRBJ2-5, reads KAGVTQTPRYLIKTRGQQVTLSCSPISGHRSVSWYQQTPGQGLQFLFEYFSETQRNKGNFPGRFSGRQFSNSRSEMNVSTLELGDSALYLCASSPLEGHETQYFGPGTRLLVL.

In the case of this clone: The read comes to an end 3 residues before the CDR3 does, leaving the germline J gene to fill in the end. The J gene is TRBJ2-1, the V gene TRBV7-9, with D perhaps TRBD1 (5 bases). From germline, CDR1 is SEHNR and CDR2 FQNEAQ (reference sequence). V lost 8 bases to trimming and J lost 4 bases, with 18 bases between them. The length of the CDR3 is 15 residues. CDR3: CASVAGRVRYNEQFF. CDR3 DNA (partial): TGTGCCAGCGTGGCCGGCAGGGTGAGATACAATGAG.

Points on this clone: Read sequence stops 3 residues before the CDR3 end, and the germline J gene provides the missing end. The chain employs TRBV19 and TRBJ2-7, with TRBD1 matching 9 bases. V was clipped by 6 bases and J by 3 bases; unmatched bases: 6. The length of the CDR3 is 14 residues. CDR1 is LNHDA and CDR2 is SQIVND in the germline V gene (reference sequence). This CDR3 reads CASRDRGSIYEQYF. CDR3 DNA, as far as it was read: TGTGCCAGTAGGGACAGGGGTAGTATCTACGAG.

Comments on this clone: The read ends 3 residues before the CDR3 terminus; that terminus is restored from the germline J gene. This sequence joins TRBV9 and TRBJ1-1; TRBD1 might be the D (6 bases). The CDR3 spans 14 residues. Germline V gene data show CDR1 as SGDLS and CDR2 as YYNGEE. Trimming cost V 4 bases and J 1 base, with 11 bases left between them. CDR3 bases read: TGTGCCAGCAGCCCATTAGGGGGGAACACTGAA. Translating gives CASSPLGGNTE. Given in full, the CDR3 is CASSPLGGNTEAFF.

Concerning this clone itself: With the read ending 3 residues before the CDR3 end, the germline J gene is used to fill in that end. The chain is built from TRBV5-1 and TRBJ1-1, with D maybe TRBD1 (5 bases). The germline gives CDR1 SGHRS, CDR2 YFSETQ. The CDR3 runs 15 residues. Trimming pared 2 bases from V and 3 bases from J, leaving 14 bases between. The part of the CDR3 DNA that was read is TGCGCCAGCAGCTTAGACTTGGGGCGACACACTGAA. Protein product: CASSLDLGRHTE. The full CDR3 protein is CASSLDLGRHTEAFF.

As to this clone: The missing CDR3 end, 3 residues past where the read stops, is filled in from the germline J gene. The chain carries TRBV7-2 and TRBJ2-2; no clear D. In germline, CDR1 is SGHTA, CDR2 FQGNSA. Trimming stripped 0 bases from V and 6 bases from J, with 5 bases between. The CDR3 spans 13 residues. The DNA read from the CDR3 is TGTGCCAGCAGCTTAGCGTCCGCCGGGGAG. Protein sequence: CASSLASAGE. The whole CDR3 protein is CASSLASAGELFF. Filled out from reference TRBV7-2 and TRBJ2-2, the complete variable domain reads GAGVSQSPSNKVTEKGKDVELRCDPISGHTALYWYRQSLGQGLEFLIYFQGNSAPDKSGLPSDRFSAERTGGSVSTLTIQRTQQEDSAVYLCASSLASAGELFFGEGSRLTVL.

Comment on this clone: The CDR3 end is not reached by the read, which stops 3 residues before it; the germline J gene fills it in. The chain joins TRBV20-1 to TRBJ2-1; tentatively, D is TRBD2 (6 bases). Germline CDR1 and CDR2: DFQATT and SNEGSKA (reference sequence). The CDR3 is made up of 18 amino acids. V lost 0 bases to trimming and J lost 4 bases, with 22 bases between them. Incomplete CDR3 DNA: TGCAGTGCTAGAGATCTCCCCAAAGCGGGCTCCCTTTACAATGAG. It translates to CSARDLPKAGSLYNE. The entire CDR3 reads CSARDLPKAGSLYNEQFF.

As for this clone: The CDR3 end falls 3 residues outside the read, so it is completed with the germline J gene. This chain joins TRBV6-2 or TRBV6-3 and TRBJ1-1; D is uncertain. Trimming took 1 base from V and 0 from J, leaving 12 bases between them. CDR3 size: 16 residues. Per germline, CDR1 MNHEY and CDR2 SVGEGT. The CDR3: CASSYLSGRMNTEAFF. The DNA read from the CDR3 is TGTGCCAGCAGTTACTTGTCTGGGCGAATGAACACTGAA.

Worth noting for this clone: The observed sequence ends 3 residues before the CDR3 terminus, with the missing tail filled in from the germline J gene. V is TRBV6-2 or TRBV6-3 and J is TRBJ2-1, with D possibly matching TRBD2 (7 bases). Germline lookup yields CDR1 MNHEY and CDR2 SVGEGT. CDR3 length: 13 residues. Trimming removed 6 bases at V and 7 bases at J, with 13 bases between. The chain's CDR3 is CASRGGGGNEQFF. CDR3 DNA, as far as it was read: TGTGCCAGCAGGGGAGGGGGTGGAAATGAG.

As concerns this clone: The observed sequence ends 3 residues before the CDR3 terminus, with the missing tail filled in from the germline J gene. This chain joins TRBV7-9 and TRBJ2-4, with D possibly being TRBD2 (7 bases). The CDR3 loop spans 13 amino acids. Germline CDR1 is SEHNR and CDR2 is FQNEAQ (reference sequence). The CDR3 is CASSLEGDYGQYF. Partial CDR3 DNA: TGTGCCAGCAGCTTAGAGGGGGACTATGGT. Full variable domain (remainder filled in from reference TRBV7-9 and TRBJ2-4): DTGVSQNPRHKITKRGQNVTFRCDPISEHNRLYWYRQTLGQGPEFLTYFQNEAQLEKSRLLSDRFSAERPKGSFSTLEIQRTEQGDSAMYLCASSLEGDYGQYFGAGTRLSVL.